The source of this T cell receptor beta chain is a study of cytomegalovirus exposure and HLA in healthy donors. Study observations and caveats: Data from an earlier analysis indicated that most TCR beta V segments were productive either about 90% or about 30% of the time.

The CDR3 is made up of 13 amino acids. V dropped 5 bases and J dropped 2 bases, with 9 bases sitting between them. Germline CDR1 MNHEY, CDR2 SMNVEV (reference sequence). A remark on this clone: Its antigen is not known.

Primers included in the PCR were 60 Vbeta and 13 Jbeta primers. Here immunoSEQ multiplex PCR was the method, and the copy in TCRdb shows in-frame clones only, minus some. There are approximately 80,000 clones in the sample; around 70% occur only once, and more than 15% lies in the top ten. The sequenced material came from PBMCs. This chain joins TRBV27 and TRBJ1-2; unclear D gene. The sequence was obtained from a woman in her forties in good health and CMV-seropositive. CDR3 loop: CASSRDANYGYTF. The CDR3 region has the DNA TGTGCCAGCAGTCGAGATGCGAACTATGGCTACACCTTC.